This TCR beta chain is drawn from a study of post-analysis software for immune sequencing data. The overall study: The courses of disease that were included comprised relapsing-remitting, secondary progressive and progressive-relapsing multiple sclerosis.

The germline V gene encodes CDR1 SEHNR and CDR2 FQNEAQ (reference sequence). The CDR3 has 15 amino acids. Losses at the gene ends were 7 bases for V and 8 bases for J; bases not matched to a gene: 12. This clonotype occurred a few times. Its antigen is not known. Prepared TCR beta cDNA libraries contained unique molecular identifiers. Around 500,000 cDNA molecules came from 1 to 10 million T cells. Each CDR3 protein is one row after TCRdb ran MiXCR on the PCR reads. Of 700,000 to 800,000 distinct CDR3 sequences listed, 30% are singletons. Study-wide findings and caveats: Patients carried a few TRBV segments more frequently than controls did, and TRBV5-6, TRBV5-1 and TRBV20-1 were among them. Controls had significantly higher normalized Chao1 diversity than multiple sclerosis patients.

The receptor was derived from a girl aged 5 to 17 with multiple sclerosis. This rearrangement joins TRBV7-9 to TRBJ2-5, with TRBD2 matching 11 bases. The sample comprised blood. The CDR3: CASIGTSGLGGTQYF. CDR3 in DNA: TGTGCCAGCATCGGGACTAGCGGCCTAGGGGGAACCCAGTACTTC.